The 29 T cell receptor beta chains below come from one sample, sequenced in a study of shared clonotypes between healthy human individuals. This table comes from immunoSEQ multiplex PCR, and its TCRdb copy is limited to in-frame clones, with some not included. The sample has over 2 million clones, around 92% seen once. The sequenced material came from naive CD4+ T cells from PBMCs. Described subset: CD45RA+ positively selected. Receptors originate from a man aged 18 to 30 in good health. Some clones in this sample may be carry-over from other donors' samples.

The chain recombines TRBV30 with TRBJ1-2; unclear D gene. Germline CDR1 GTSNPN, CDR2 SVGIG (reference sequence). Trimming removed 3 bases from V and 6 bases from J, with 14 bases in between. This CDR3 comprises 13 residues. This CDR3 reads CAWSPDRMDGYTF. The CDR3 nucleotides read TGTGCCTGGAGCCCCGATCGGATGGATGGCTACACCTTC.

This rearrangement joins TRBV7-8 to TRBJ1-1; D is possibly TRBD1 (6 bases). CDR1 and CDR2 from the germline V gene are SGHVS and FQNEAQ. The CDR3 extends over 15 amino acids. Trimming left V 5 bases short and J 6 bases short, with 19 bases between. CDR3 loop: CASSPRSRGAAEAFF. The CDR3 bases are TGTGCCAGCAGCCCCCGTTCCCGGGGGGCAGCTGAAGCTTTCTTT.

This clone was detected only a few times. The V call is TRBV27, the J call TRBJ1-5; 8 bases align to TRBD1. The CDR3 length is 16 residues. Trimming cost V 5 bases and J 2 bases; bases outside gene matches: 8. Germline CDR1 reads MNHEY; CDR2 reads SMNVEV (reference sequence). The CDR3 sequence is CASSVDRGRGNQPQHF. Written as DNA, the CDR3 is TGTGCCAGCAGTGTCGACAGGGGCAGGGGCAATCAGCCCCAGCATTTT.

The chain employs TRBV2 and TRBJ2-2; TRBD2 matches at 9 bases. V shed 5 bases, J shed 0 bases, and the junction held 7 bases outside the gene matches. The CDR3 runs 17 residues. Per germline, CDR1 SNHLY and CDR2 FYNNEI. CDR3 DNA: TGTGCCAGCAGTCGGTCTCTAGCGGGATCGAACACCGGGGAGCTGTTTTTT. Residues: CASSRSLAGSNTGELFF.

CDR3 nucleotides: TGTGCCAGAAGCTTGGGTAGCTCTAGCGGGAGGGAGTCCTACAATGAGCAGTTCTTC. Encoded protein: CARSLGSSSGRESYNEQFF. The chain couples TRBV5-3 to TRBJ2-1; 12 nucleotides align to TRBD2. TRBV5-3 is an ORF for which the function is uncertain. Trimming removed 0 bases from V and 1 base from J; junction bases left unmatched: 8. CDR3 size: 19 residues.

This clone was seen just once. Here the CDR3 DNA reads TGTGCCAGCAGGCCCGGGGGGACTAACTATGGCTACACCTTC. Its translation: CASRPGGTNYGYTF. The J gene is TRBJ1-2, the V gene TRBV6-1; D may be TRBD1 (5 bases). CDR3 length equals 14 residues. The V and J ends lost 6 bases and 0 bases respectively, with 11 bases between them. Germline CDR1 MNHNS, CDR2 SASEGT.

The rearrangement uses TRBV5-4 and TRBJ2-1, with 8 positions matching TRBD2. Germline lookup yields CDR1 SGHNT and CDR2 YYREEE (reference sequence). CDR3 size: 16 residues. V gave up 0 bases and J gave up 4 bases; unmatched junction bases: 6. CDR3 coding DNA: TGTGCCAGCAGCTTGGCCGGACTAGCACCTTACAATGAGCAGTTCTTC. Amino acid sequence: CASSLAGLAPYNEQFF.

The chain has TRBV7-2 and TRBJ2-3, with D unresolved. The CDR3 covers 13 residues. The V end was cut by 1 base, the J end by 4 bases, with 6 bases between. Germline lookup yields CDR1 SGHTA and CDR2 FQGNSA. The CDR3 spells CASSLGTADTQYF. The DNA of the CDR3 is TGTGCCAGCAGCTTAGGTACTGCAGATACGCAGTATTTT.

The rearrangement joins TRBV27 to TRBJ2-2; 8 bases align to TRBD2. V was pared by 6 bases and J by 5 bases, with 11 bases of the junction left unmatched. Germline V lookup: CDR1 MNHEY, CDR2 SMNVEV (reference sequence). The CDR3 runs 16 residues. The CDR3, as DNA: TGTGCCAGCAGGCCCGGAGCGGGAGTTGGAACCGGGGAGCTGTTTTTT. Its protein product is CASRPGAGVGTGELFF.

V and J are TRBV27 and TRBJ2-2; 12 bases match TRBD2. The V gene's germline CDR1 is MNHEY and CDR2 SMNVEV (reference sequence). With V trimmed by 4 bases and J by 5 bases, 2 bases remained unmatched. CDR3 size: 15 residues. The CDR3 spells CASSSSGRATGELFF. CDR3 coding DNA: TGTGCCAGCAGTTCTAGCGGGAGGGCAACCGGGGAGCTGTTTTTT.

V usage is TRBV29-1 and J usage is TRBJ2-3; 8 bases align to TRBD1. The CDR3 is made up of 15 amino acids. Germline assignment: CDR1 SQVTM and CDR2 ANQGSEA. The trim removed 6 bases at V and 7 bases at J, leaving 15 bases unmatched. As DNA, the CDR3 is TGCAGCGTCGGCAGGGGGCCCACGGAGTGGCATACGCAGTATTTT. Translating gives CSVGRGPTEWHTQYF.

V is TRBV18 and J is TRBJ1-2; 7 bases line up with TRBD1. The germline CDR1 and CDR2 sequences are KGHSH and LQKENI. V gave up 3 bases and J gave up 8 bases; unmatched junction bases: 12. This CDR3 has 15 residues. CDR3 nucleotide sequence: TGTGCCAGCTCACCGACCACAGGGGCGGAGGAGGGCTACACCTTC. As protein: CASSPTTGAEEGYTF.

CDR3 nucleotides: TGTGCCAGCAGCCCGACAGGGGGCAGGAATGAAAAACTGTTTTTT. Translated, it gives CASSPTGGRNEKLFF. The chain recombines TRBV7-9 with TRBJ1-4; 10 bases line up with TRBD1. V lost 5 bases to trimming and J lost 5 bases; unmatched junction nucleotides: 5. In germline, CDR1 is SEHNR, CDR2 FQNEAQ (reference sequence). The CDR3 consists of 15 residues.

This chain uses TRBV2 with TRBJ2-2; D is possibly TRBD1 (8 bases). Germline CDR1 SNHLY, CDR2 FYNNEI. V dropped 2 bases and J dropped 10 bases, with 17 bases sitting between them. This CDR3 has 15 residues. The chain's CDR3 is CASSESYRGGMELFF. The CDR3 nucleotides are TGTGCCAGCAGTGAATCCTACAGGGGGGGGATGGAGCTGTTTTTT. The entire variable domain, with the rest obtained from reference TRBV2 and TRBJ2-2, is as follows: EPEVTQTPSHQVTQMGQEVILRCVPISNHLYFYWYRQILGQKVEFLVSFYNNEISEKSEIFDDQFSVERPDGSNFTLKIRSTKLEDSAMYFCASSESYRGGMELFFGEGSRLTVL.

The chain joins TRBV5-1 to TRBJ2-5; D possibly corresponds to TRBD2 (6 bases). The CDR3 spans 15 residues. In germline, CDR1 is SGHRS, CDR2 YFSETQ. The V and J ends lost 8 bases and 5 bases respectively, with 22 bases between them. The CDR3, as DNA: TGCGCCAGTAAAATCGACCCTACTAGCCAGGAGACCCAGTACTTC. The encoded protein is CASKIDPTSQETQYF.

V is TRBV5-6 and J is TRBJ2-6, with D possibly TRBD2 on 5 matching bases. This CDR3 has 14 residues. Per germline, CDR1 SGHDT and CDR2 YYEEEE. V was trimmed by 4 bases and J by 7 bases, leaving 12 bases between them. The CDR3 coding sequence is TGTGCCAGCAGCCTGGAGGTGGGTGCCAACGTCCTGACTTTC. Protein product: CASSLEVGANVLTF.

This clone was seen only once. The chain combines TRBV4-1 with TRBJ2-5; the match to TRBD2 covers 15 bases. CDR1 is MGHRA and CDR2 is YSYEKL in the germline V gene. The CDR3 sequence is 17 residues long. V lost 1 base, J lost 3 bases, and 3 bases stayed unmatched. The DNA of the CDR3 is TGCGCCAGCAGCCAAGGGCGGACTAGCGGGAGGGAAGAGACCCAGTACTTC. It is translated as CASSQGRTSGREETQYF.

J is TRBJ2-4 and V is TRBV2, with a possible D match to TRBD2 (6 bases). The CDR3 loop spans 13 amino acids. Trimming stripped 6 bases from V and 9 bases from J, with 15 bases between. The germline V gene encodes CDR1 SNHLY and CDR2 FYNNEI. DNA of the CDR3: TGTGCCAGCAGCGCGGGACTCCATGGCATTCAGTACTTC. It encodes CASSAGLHGIQYF.

V and J are TRBV6-1 and TRBJ1-2, with D perhaps matching TRBD1 (6 bases). Trimming pared 4 bases from V and 4 bases from J, leaving 13 bases between. The CDR3 covers 14 residues. The germline V gene has CDR1 MNHNS and CDR2 SASEGT. DNA of the CDR3: TGTGCCAGCAGTGGTAGCAGGGGACTCTATGGCTACACCTTC. Its translation is CASSGSRGLYGYTF.

The rearrangement joins TRBV4-1 to TRBJ2-7; 9 positions match TRBD1. The V and J ends lost 4 bases and 4 bases, in that order; junction bases with no gene match: 8. Germline assignment: CDR1 MGHRA and CDR2 YSYEKL. The CDR3 is 15 residues long. CDR3: CASSRSHGTGYEQYF. CDR3 in DNA: TGCGCCAGCAGCCGGAGTCACGGGACAGGGTACGAGCAGTACTTC.

The CDR3 protein is CASSLDGRSYNEQFF. CDR3 bases: TGTGCCAGCAGCTTGGACGGGCGATCCTACAATGAGCAGTTCTTC. The V call is TRBV5-4, the J call TRBJ2-1; D is ambiguous. CDR1 SGHNT and CDR2 YYREEE come from the germline V gene (reference sequence). This CDR3 contains 15 residues. V dropped 0 bases and J dropped 1 base, with 8 bases sitting between them.

This chain connects TRBV7-9 to TRBJ2-1, with 7 bases matching TRBD2. V was clipped by 1 base and J by 7 bases; unmatched bases: 7. The CDR3 has 15 residues. The germline V gene has CDR1 SEHNR and CDR2 FQNEAQ (reference sequence). In nucleotides, the CDR3 is TGTGCCAGCAGCTTAGTTGGCGGGAGAACGAATGAGCAGTTCTTC. Its protein product is CASSLVGGRTNEQFF.

The chain links TRBV12-5 to TRBJ2-5; 9 nucleotides line up with TRBD1. Trimming cost V 2 bases and J 5 bases; bases outside gene matches: 21. The CDR3 extends over 20 amino acids. CDR1 is LGHNT, CDR2 FRNRAP, per germline. CDR3 bases: TGTGCTAGTGGTTTGATTACCCGGGACAGGGATCCAGAGGTTGAGGAGACCCAGTACTTC. Protein: CASGLITRDRDPEVEETQYF. The variable domain in full, with the rest retrieved from reference TRBV12-5 and TRBJ2-5, is DARVTQTPRHKVTEMGQEVTMRCQPILGHNTVFWYRQTMMQGLELLAYFRNRAPLDDSGMPKDRFSAEMPDATLATLKIQPSEPRDSAVYFCASGLITRDRDPEVEETQYFGPGTRLLVL.

The chain uses TRBV9 and TRBJ1-1; tentatively, D is TRBD1 (6 bases). Trimming removed 0 bases from V and 5 bases from J, with 17 bases in between. Germline V gene sequence: CDR1 SGDLS, CDR2 YYNGEE. The CDR3 spans 16 residues. The CDR3 nucleotides read TGTGCCAGCAGCGTAGGTCACAGGGAGTCTGCGACTGAAGCTTTCTTT. Its protein is CASSVGHRESATEAFF.

The rearrangement links TRBV5-7 to TRBJ1-5; D remains ambiguous. TRBV5-7 is an ORF; its function is uncertain. CDR3 size: 13 residues. V was pared by 0 bases and J by 5 bases, with 6 bases between. The CDR3 sequence is CASSLARDQPQHF. CDR3 DNA: TGTGCCAGCAGCTTGGCAAGGGATCAGCCCCAGCATTTT.

The CDR3 DNA follows: TGTGCCAGCAGCTTACGGGGTCGAAGCAATCAGCCCCAGCATTTT. Translating gives CASSLRGRSNQPQHF. The chain uses TRBV5-8 and TRBJ1-5, with D uncertain. The CDR3 is 15 amino acids. The V gene's germline CDR1 is SGHTS and CDR2 YDEGEE. Trimming stripped 2 bases from V and 1 base from J, with 10 bases between.

In this sample, this clone turned up once. The chain recombines TRBV5-1 with TRBJ2-2; 9 nucleotides agree with TRBD2. This CDR3 spans 15 amino acids. CDR1 and CDR2 (germline): SGHRS, YFSETQ. Trimming cost V 3 bases and J 7 bases; bases outside gene matches: 7. In DNA form, the CDR3 reads TGCGCCAGCAGCTGGGGACTAGCCGGAGTCGGGGAGCTGTTTTTT. Residues: CASSWGLAGVGELFF.

This rearrangement joins TRBV6-6 to TRBJ2-5, with TRBD1 identical over 9 bases. CDR3 size: 14 residues. V dropped 6 bases and J dropped 5; count of bases not matched to a gene: 7. Germline V gives CDR1 MNHNY, CDR2 SVGAGI (reference sequence). This CDR3 reads CASRGQGGVETQYF. The CDR3 DNA sequence: TGTGCCAGCAGGGGACAGGGCGGGGTGGAGACCCAGTACTTC.

The CDR3 is CASSLAPGAGNEQFF. CDR3 in DNA: TGTGCCAGCAGCTTAGCGCCGGGGGCGGGAAATGAGCAGTTCTTC. J is TRBJ2-1 and V is TRBV7-2; the D call may be TRBD1 or TRBD2 (6 bases each). V lost 0 bases and J 7 bases, leaving 13 bases between the germline ends. This CDR3 comprises 15 residues. CDR1 and CDR2 (germline): SGHTA, FQGNSA.